The clone carrying this TCR beta chain has a handful of counts. Measured with immunoSEQ multiplex PCR; TCRdb has only the in-frame clones, and not every one. The sample lists approximately 94,000 clones; roughly 80% were seen once. These data are taken from a study of blood T cell repertoires in COVID-19. Germline V gene lookup returns CDR1 SGHDT and CDR2 YYEEEE. The V end lost 4 bases, the J end lost 0 bases, and 8 bases lay between the germline ends. The CDR3 is made up of 14 amino acids. This receptor was identified in a man aged 50 to 59 with active or convalescent COVID-19. Sequencing was done on a sample of peripheral blood. The chain links TRBV5-6 to TRBJ2-1; tentative D call: TRBD2 (5 bases). For the CDR3, the DNA is TGTGCCAGCAGCCCTGGGAGCTCCTACAATGAGCAGTTCTTC. Translated, it gives CASSPGSSYNEQFF. The full variable domain, completed using reference TRBV5-6 and TRBJ2-1, is DAGVTQSPTHLIKTRGQQVTLRCSPKSGHDTVSWYQQALGQGPQFIFQYYEEEERQRGNFPDRFSGHQFPNYSSELNVNALLLGDSALYLCASSPGSSYNEQFFGPGTRLTVL.